What follows are 29 T cell receptor beta chains derived from one specimen sequenced in a study of control samples from healthy donors and cancer patients. Libraries were prepared by immunoSEQ multiplex PCR; TCRdb keeps only in-frame clonotypes and omits some of them. Of 100,000 to 150,000 clones listed, roughly 90% are singletons. Material: blood. These TCRs come from a man younger than 30 in good health.

In this sample, this clone turned up a few times. V gene TRBV5-6 combines with J gene TRBJ1-3; tentative D call: TRBD1 (5 bases). Trimming shortened V by 2 bases and J by 2 bases, and 14 bases separated the two germline ends. The CDR3 runs to 16 residues. Germline V gene lookup returns CDR1 SGHDT and CDR2 YYEEEE. This CDR3 is CASSLRRGLAGNTIYF. CDR3 nucleotide sequence: TGTGCCAGCAGCTTAAGGAGGGGCCTCGCTGGAAACACCATATATTTT. Combining the CDR3 with reference TRBV5-6 and TRBJ1-3 gives the whole variable domain DAGVTQSPTHLIKTRGQQVTLRCSPKSGHDTVSWYQQALGQGPQFIFQYYEEEERQRGNFPDRFSGHQFPNYSSELNVNALLLGDSALYLCASSLRRGLAGNTIYFGEGSWLTVV.

This chain links TRBV11-2 with TRBJ1-5, with D uncertain. Germline CDR1 is SGHAT and CDR2 is FQNNGV. The CDR3 sequence is 15 residues long. With 6 bases removed from V and 3 bases from J, the gap between germline ends came to 15 bases. CDR3 bases: TGTGCCAGCAGTTTGGCGGCCGGGTACAATCAGCCCCAGCATTTT. The encoded protein is CASSLAAGYNQPQHF.

In this sample, this clone turned up once. This chain connects TRBV18 to TRBJ2-5; D gene unclear. V lost 2 bases and J 1 base, leaving 8 bases between the germline ends. The germline V gene encodes CDR1 KGHSH and CDR2 LQKENI. CDR3 size: 14 residues. In nucleotides, the CDR3 is TGTGCCAGCTCACCATCAGCGTCCCAAGAGACCCAGTACTTC. It translates to CASSPSASQETQYF.

The V and J genes are TRBV7-3 and TRBJ2-3, with D possibly being TRBD2 (6 bases). This CDR3 has 15 residues. V gave up 1 base and J gave up 2 bases, with 10 bases separating them. Germline V gene sequence: CDR1 SGHTA, CDR2 FQGTGA. The CDR3 DNA sequence: TGTGCCAGCAGCTTAATGGGCGGGGTCACAGATACGCAGTATTTT. It codes for CASSLMGGVTDTQYF.

This clone showed up just once. V and J are TRBV19 and TRBJ2-3, with 7 bases that match TRBD1. The V and J ends lost 8 bases and 4 bases, in that order; junction bases with no gene match: 12. CDR1 is LNHDA and CDR2 is SQIVND in the germline V gene (reference sequence). The CDR3 extends over 15 amino acids. CDR3 nucleotide sequence: TGTGCCAGTCGTGAGGGGGCCCCTGGGGCAGATACGCAGTATTTT. It encodes CASREGAPGADTQYF.

The rearrangement joins TRBV12-3 or TRBV12-4 to TRBJ1-5; D call uncertain. This CDR3 contains 9 residues. The ends were cut back, 8 bases at V and 7 bases at J, with 3 bases in the middle. The CDR3 nucleotides are TGTGCCAGCCCACAGCCCCAGCATTTT. Translating it yields CASPQPQHF.

The V gene is TRBV25-1, the J gene TRBJ2-5; tentatively, D is TRBD2 (5 bases). The CDR3 has 14 amino acids. V lost 6 bases and J lost 5, with 16 bases in between. From germline, CDR1 is MGHDK and CDR2 SYGVNS. CDR3 nucleotides: TGTGCCAGCAGCCCAACGGCCGGAGGCGAGACCCAGTACTTC. Residues: CASSPTAGGETQYF.

The gene calls are TRBV25-1 and TRBJ2-5; unclear D gene. This CDR3 has 12 residues. Germline CDR1 reads MGHDK; CDR2 reads SYGVNS. Trimming took off 3 bases at V and 3 bases at J, with 5 bases between the two ends. The CDR3 region has the DNA TGTGCCAGCAGTGATACCGAAGAGACCCAGTACTTC. Translating gives CASSDTEETQYF.

This chain joins TRBV19 and TRBJ1-1; 7 bases match TRBD1. Germline V gives CDR1 LNHDA, CDR2 SQIVND (reference sequence). CDR3 length: 17 residues. V dropped 3 bases and J dropped 3; count of bases not matched to a gene: 13. CDR3 nucleotide sequence: TGTGCCAGTAGTATGAATACCGCAGGGGGACTGTACACTGAAGCTTTCTTT. Translation gives CASSMNTAGGLYTEAFF.

The V and J genes are TRBV28 and TRBJ1-5; D is unclear. CDR1 is MDHEN, CDR2 SYDVKM, per germline. The CDR3 covers 15 residues. The V end was cut by 3 bases, the J end by 4 bases, with 13 bases between. DNA of the CDR3: TGTGCCAGCAGTTTCGCTCTTCGAGGGAATCAGCCCCAGCATTTT. It is translated as CASSFALRGNQPQHF.

The rearrangement links TRBV7-9 to TRBJ2-5; 9 bases are a match to TRBD1. V gave up 5 bases and J gave up 2 bases; unmatched junction bases: 3. CDR3 length equals 14 residues. Germline-derived CDR1 and CDR2 are SEHNR and FQNEAQ (reference sequence). CDR3 sequence reads: CASSTGGPQETQYF. In DNA, the CDR3 is TGTGCCAGCAGCACAGGGGGCCCACAAGAGACCCAGTACTTC.

The chain has TRBV5-1 and TRBJ2-7, with D perhaps TRBD2 (5 bases). Trimming pared 0 bases from V and 5 bases from J, leaving 12 bases between. The CDR3 covers 14 residues. Per the germline V gene, CDR1 is SGHRS and CDR2 is YFSETQ. CDR3 sequence: CASSLESGRDEQYF. Here the CDR3 DNA reads TGCGCCAGCAGCTTGGAGTCGGGAAGGGACGAGCAGTACTTC.

The chain carries TRBV6-6 and TRBJ2-3, with 7 nucleotides matching TRBD1. The CDR3 contains 14 residues. Germline V gene sequence: CDR1 MNHNY, CDR2 SVGAGI (reference sequence). The J segment lost 2 bases and the V segment lost 7 bases, leaving 6 bases of the junction unmatched. The CDR3 nucleotides read TGTGCCAGCACCGAGGGACAGTTCACAGATACGCAGTATTTT. Amino acid sequence: CASTEGQFTDTQYF.

The chain employs TRBV28 and TRBJ1-6, with 7 bases aligning to TRBD1. The germline gives CDR1 MDHEN, CDR2 SYDVKM. This CDR3 is built from 14 residues. Unmatched junction bases numbered 2, after V lost 0 bases and J lost 9 bases. The CDR3 is CASSLWDRSSPLHF. The CDR3 DNA reads TGTGCCAGCAGTTTATGGGACAGGAGTTCACCCCTCCACTTT.

With respect to this clone: At the DNA level, this CDR3 is encoded by other sequences in the same sample as well. The rearrangement uses TRBV19 and TRBJ1-5, with 9 bases fitting TRBD1. The V gene end was trimmed by 5 bases and the J gene end by 6 bases; junction bases not matched to a gene: 5. The CDR3 spans 14 residues. Germline V gives CDR1 LNHDA, CDR2 SQIVND (reference sequence). As DNA, the CDR3 is TGTGCCAGTAGTGCAACAGGGGGCGGTCAGCCCCAGCATTTT. Amino acids: CASSATGGGQPQHF.

In this sample, this clone turned up a few times. The chain joins TRBV6-2 or TRBV6-3 to TRBJ1-5; D gene uncertain. The CDR3 has 14 amino acids. V lost 0 bases to trimming and J lost 5 bases, with 8 bases between them. Germline CDR1 is MNHEY and CDR2 is SVGEGT. The CDR3 DNA follows: TGTGCCAGCAGTTACTCTTCGCCGGATCAGCCCCAGCATTTT. Amino acid sequence: CASSYSSPDQPQHF.

The rearrangement uses TRBV4-1 and TRBJ2-7; 8 bases line up with TRBD2. The CDR3 consists of 15 residues. Germline V gene sequence: CDR1 MGHRA, CDR2 YSYEKL. V shed 4 bases and J 3 bases; nucleotides not matched to a gene: 8. Here the CDR3 DNA reads TGCGCCAGCAGCCTTTACCACGGGGGGGTCTACGAGCAGTACTTC. This translates into CASSLYHGGVYEQYF.

CDR3 bases: TGTGCCTGGAGGTGGCCGGACGCCCGGTGGACCCAGTACTTC. It specifies CAWRWPDARWTQYF. V usage is TRBV30 and J usage is TRBJ2-5; D unresolved. Germline V CDR1 and CDR2: GTSNPN, SVGIG (reference sequence). Trimming cost V 3 bases and J 7 bases, with 18 bases left between them. This CDR3 is built from 14 residues.

DNA of the CDR3: TGTGCCAGCAGTTCCCCGGGACAGGGGGCTTACGAGCAGTACGTC. Translation gives CASSSPGQGAYEQYV. The chain has TRBV6-2 or TRBV6-3 and TRBJ2-7, with 12 positions matching TRBD1. This CDR3 comprises 15 residues. V was clipped by 4 bases and J by 4 bases; unmatched bases: 5. The V gene's germline CDR1 is MNHEY and CDR2 SVGEGT.

This chain joins TRBV30 and TRBJ1-4; unclear D gene. Germline V gene lookup returns CDR1 GTSNPN and CDR2 SVGIG (reference sequence). The CDR3 length is 14 residues. The V end was cut by 2 bases, the J end by 1 base, with 8 bases between. Here the CDR3 DNA reads TGTGCCTGGAGTCAGAAGGGAACTAATGAAAAACTGTTTTTT. It translates to CAWSQKGTNEKLFF.

This chain uses TRBV10-1 with TRBJ1-6; tentative D call: TRBD1 (5 bases). This CDR3 comprises 19 residues. The V and J ends lost 0 bases and 6 bases respectively, with 21 bases between them. Germline values: CDR1 WNHNN, CDR2 SYGVQD (reference sequence). For the CDR3, the DNA is TGCGCCAGCAGTGAGTCGCCGAGATCCGACCGGGACCCTAATTCACCCCTCCACTTT. It yields the protein CASSESPRSDRDPNSPLHF.

The J gene is TRBJ2-3, the V gene TRBV7-8; TRBD1 is a possible D gene (7 bases). The CDR3 runs to 18 residues. V was cut by 2 bases and J by 2 bases, with 20 bases left in between. In germline, CDR1 is SGHVS, CDR2 FQNEAQ. The CDR3 protein is CASSLPLYRQGLTDTQYF. The CDR3, as DNA: TGTGCCAGCAGCTTACCCCTCTATAGACAGGGACTCACAGATACGCAGTATTTT.

V gene TRBV20-1 combines with J gene TRBJ2-7; perhaps D is TRBD1 or TRBD2 (5 bases each). Germline CDR1 reads DFQATT; CDR2 reads SNEGSKA (reference sequence). The length of the CDR3 is 13 residues. Trimming left V 3 bases short and J 6 bases short, with 15 bases between. The CDR3 DNA follows: TGCAGTGCTAGTCCCCAGGGAGACTCCGAGCAGTACTTC. Protein: CSASPQGDSEQYF.

The chain uses TRBV7-9 and TRBJ1-4; D perhaps matches TRBD1 (5 bases). Germline CDR1 reads SEHNR; CDR2 reads FQNEAQ (reference sequence). This CDR3 is built from 16 residues. Between the trimmed V and J ends, which lost 5 bases and 8 bases, there was a span of 21 bases. The CDR3 sequence is CASSHGTSKDREKLFF. The CDR3 bases are TGTGCCAGCAGCCACGGGACTTCTAAAGACCGGGAAAAACTGTTTTTT.

The V call is TRBV27, the J call TRBJ1-4; TRBD1 might be the D (5 bases). V gave up 2 bases and J gave up 4 bases, with 11 bases separating them. This CDR3 has 15 amino acids. Germline V CDR1 and CDR2: MNHEY, SMNVEV (reference sequence). This CDR3 reads CASSLGPGSNEKLFF. In DNA form, the CDR3 reads TGTGCCAGCAGTTTAGGTCCAGGGAGTAATGAAAAACTGTTTTTT.

The rearrangement links TRBV3-1 (or the pseudogene TRBV3-2) to TRBJ2-1, with D uncertain. Germline V lookup: CDR1 LGHDT, CDR2 YNNKEL (reference sequence). V lost 2 bases and J 2 bases, leaving 7 bases between the germline ends. The CDR3 spans 14 residues. In DNA, the CDR3 is TGTGCCAGCAGCCAACTGGCAGCCTACAATGAGCAGTTCTTC. Translation gives CASSQLAAYNEQFF.

The chain couples TRBV6-1 to TRBJ1-2, with D maybe TRBD1 (5 bases). V lost 3 bases to trimming and J lost 7 bases, with 12 bases between them. The CDR3 runs 13 residues. The germline CDR1 and CDR2 sequences are MNHNS and SASEGT. CDR3 sequence (DNA): TGTGCCAGCAGTGAGCAACAGGCCCGTGGCTACACCTTC. This encodes CASSEQQARGYTF.

This clone was found once. The genes are TRBV2 and TRBJ2-1; the D gene is possibly TRBD2 (6 bases). CDR1 is SNHLY, CDR2 FYNNEI, per germline. V was trimmed by 1 base and J by 5 bases, leaving 15 bases between them. This CDR3 has 16 residues. The DNA for the CDR3 is TGTGCCAGCAGTGAAGATGCGGGGTTGGGTAACAATGAGCAGTTCTTC. This gives the protein CASSEDAGLGNNEQFF.

This clone has a single count. This chain uses TRBV4-3 with TRBJ2-5; 12 nucleotides match TRBD2. Looked up from germline, CDR1 is LGHNA and CDR2 is YSLEER. This CDR3 comprises 14 residues. Trimming took 4 bases from V and 5 from J; bases not matched to a gene: 2. The CDR3 sequence: CASSPGTSGETQYF. CDR3 nucleotide sequence: TGCGCCAGCAGCCCCGGGACTAGCGGGGAGACCCAGTACTTC.